This T cell receptor beta chain came from a study of response to subunit inactivated influenza vaccine. General observations from the study: Each seasonal flu vaccination may recruit only limited new T cells, authors suggested.

The V gene's germline CDR1 is MNHEY and CDR2 SVGEGT. The germline V and J ends were trimmed by 5 bases and 5 bases, with 16 bases remaining between them. The CDR3 sequence is 15 residues long. In this sample, this clonotype turned up a few times. As yet, its antigen is unknown. TCRdb recomputed calls from the RT-PCR reads with MiXCR, one row per CDR3 protein. The sample has around 850,000 distinct CDR3 sequences, approximately 17% seen once. This TCR was sampled from a man aged 50 to 59 who received an inactivated influenza vaccine. This specimen was PBMCs from blood, taken 5 days after vaccination. The chain recombines TRBV6-2 or TRBV6-3 with TRBJ1-5; no clear D. Written as DNA, the CDR3 is TGTGCCAGCAGTCACCCAGCAGACACTTATCAGCCCCAGCATTTT. Amino acid sequence: CASSHPADTYQPQHF.